This T cell receptor (beta chain) was sequenced during a study of blood T cell repertoires in COVID-19. Study details: The United States, Italy and Spain provided the acute and convalescent COVID-19 samples. Nucleic acid was either cDNA or gDNA, and it came from T cells, B-cell-depleted T cells, or PBMCs.

How the authors handled the data: Reference gene primers were amplified, and this amplification served to estimate nucleated cell counts. The assay was immunoSEQ multiplex PCR, and TCRdb's table has in-frame clones only and misses some. That table supplies the V and J calls and clone size; D and trimming were determined from the DNA. Of tens of thousands of clones listed, 88% are singletons. CDR3 length: 14 amino acids. With 6 bases removed from V and 4 bases from J, the gap between germline ends came to 15 bases. Germline CDR1 and CDR2: SNHLY and FYNNEI. The chain combines TRBV2 with TRBJ1-1; D not certain. Source material: peripheral blood. This receptor was identified in a woman aged 45-65 years with active or convalescent COVID-19. CDR3 sequence: CASRNDGDLTEAFF. The CDR3, as DNA: TGTGCCAGCAGGAACGACGGAGACCTCACTGAAGCTTTCTTT.